A single T cell receptor (beta chain) is shown here with its context. The antigen remains undetermined. This table comes from immunoSEQ multiplex PCR, and its TCRdb copy is limited to in-frame clones, with some not included. The table includes about 27,000 clones, more than 70% detected once. This record belongs to a study of OX40 agonist ivuxolimab in advanced cancers. Looking at the study overall: The eligibility criteria allowed prior anti-PD-1, anti-PD-L1 or anti-CTLA-4 therapy, and about 40% had some. Whole-study results and caveats: CD8+ T cells showed, on average, more clonal expansion than CD4+ cells. Low normalized T-cell clonal expansion was additionally recorded for some nonresponders. Among the lowest peripheral clonal expansion occurred in 0.1-3.0 mg/kg partial responders.

The CDR3 contains 16 residues. Germline lookup yields CDR1 LNHNV and CDR2 YYDKDF (reference sequence). The junction had 7 bases not matched to a gene; V was cut back by 2 bases and J by 5 bases. The clonotype originates from an adult with an advanced solid tumor such as melanoma, head and neck, liver or kidney cancer. The sample consisted of CD4+ or CD8+ T cells sorted from blood, taken in a trial of the OX40 agonist ivuxolimab. The rearrangement joins TRBV15 to TRBJ1-4, with TRBD1 matching over 8 bases. CDR3 region: CATSRFSGQGNEKLFF. The DNA of the CDR3 is TGTGCCACCAGCAGATTCAGTGGACAGGGAAATGAAAAACTGTTTTTT.